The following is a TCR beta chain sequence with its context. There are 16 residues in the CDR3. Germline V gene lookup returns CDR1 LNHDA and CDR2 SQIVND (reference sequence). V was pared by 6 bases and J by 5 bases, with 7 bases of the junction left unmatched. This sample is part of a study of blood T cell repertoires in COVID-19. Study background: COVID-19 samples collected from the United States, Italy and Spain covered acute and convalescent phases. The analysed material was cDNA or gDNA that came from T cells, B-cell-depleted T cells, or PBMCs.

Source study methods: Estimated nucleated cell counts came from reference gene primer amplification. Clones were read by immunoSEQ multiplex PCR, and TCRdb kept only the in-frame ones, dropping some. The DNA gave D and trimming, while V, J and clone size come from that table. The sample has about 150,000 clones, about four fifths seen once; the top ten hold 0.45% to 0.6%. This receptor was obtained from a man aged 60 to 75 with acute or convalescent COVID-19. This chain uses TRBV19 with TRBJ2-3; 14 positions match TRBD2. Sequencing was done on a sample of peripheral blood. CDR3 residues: CASRSTSGGAVDTQYF. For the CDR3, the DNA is TGTGCCAGTAGGTCGACTAGCGGGGGGGCCGTAGATACGCAGTATTTT.